The present T cell receptor (beta chain) was sequenced within a study of CD8 T cells in Susac syndrome. The CDR3 totals 16 residues. Germline loops: CDR1 DFQATT, CDR2 SNEGSKA (reference sequence). V lost 3 bases, J lost 5 bases, and 6 bases stayed unmatched. Regarding this clonotype: Antigen: not known.

The study, taken as a whole, reports: The authors found no clonal expansion in Susac syndrome CD4+ T cell repertoires.

The RNA, about 0.45 to 1 ug, was put through reverse transcription using random hexamers. Using its own MiXCR run on the immunoSEQ multiplex PCR reads, TCRdb lists one record per CDR3 protein. The table has roughly 200,000 distinct CDR3 sequences, 90% to 95% seen once; the top ten hold around 0.1%. Sequenced material: CD4+ T cells from PBMCs. The origin of this receptor is a human donor with Susac syndrome. This chain joins TRBV20-1 and TRBJ2-3; 15 nucleotides agree with TRBD2. CDR3 DNA: TGCAGTGCTAGTCCTCCGGGACTAGCGGGGGGAGATACGCAGTATTTT. As protein: CSASPPGLAGGDTQYF.